Following are 9 T cell receptor beta chains from one sample sequenced in a study of T cell responses to AZD1222 COVID-19 vaccine (dated by TCRdb to the early 2020s). Libraries were prepared through the immunoSEQ multiplex PCR assay. TCRdb retrieved this table from immuneACCESS and kept in-frame rearrangements only. Not all clones are present; in checked studies, unresolved V genes account for under half, and no reason is known for the remainder. Here the sample has approximately 57,000 clones; approximately 83% occur a single time. In total, the top ten clones hold roughly 17% of the sample. The time point label, read with the paper, signifies: baseline before first vaccination. The sequenced sample was peripheral blood, obtained on day 0 of AZD1222 vaccination. The receptor set was obtained from an adult in good health.

J is TRBJ1-1 and V is TRBV21-1; the table assigns TRBD1, which was not confirmed against the DNA. TRBV21-1 is an annotated pseudogene. The length of the CDR3 is 15 residues. This CDR3 reads CASSKRTGKNTEAFF. In DNA, the CDR3 is TGTGCCAGCAGCAAAAGGACAGGGAAGAACACTGAAGCTTTCTTT.

The chain carries TRBV2 and TRBJ1-2; 7 nucleotides line up with TRBD1. The junction had 1 base not matched to a gene; V was cut back by 10 bases and J by 8 bases. The CDR3 contains 9 residues. Germline V gene sequence: CDR1 SNHLY, CDR2 FYNNEI. The CDR3 here is CATTGGYTF. CDR3 nucleotide sequence: TGTGCCACGACAGGGGGCTACACCTTC. Full variable domain (remainder filled in from reference TRBV2 and TRBJ1-2): EPEVTQTPSHQVTQMGQEVILRCVPISNHLYFYWYRQILGQKVEFLVSFYNNEISEKSEIFDDQFSVERPDGSNFTLKIRSTKLEDSAMYFCATTGGYTFGSGTRLTVV.

DNA for the CDR3: TGTGCCAGCAGTAGACTCCGGACTACTGACACAGATACGCAGTATTTT. Translated: CASSRLRTTDTDTQYF. The V and J genes are TRBV27 and TRBJ2-3; D perhaps matches TRBD2 (6 bases). The V end lost 5 bases, the J end lost 2 bases, and 17 bases lay between the germline ends. The germline V gene has CDR1 MNHEY and CDR2 SMNVEV (reference sequence). The CDR3 sequence is 16 residues long.

The V call is TRBV10-3, the J call TRBJ1-1; D is undetermined. The CDR3 has 14 residues. V was trimmed by 2 bases and J by 6 bases, leaving 13 bases between them. Germline CDR1 reads ENHRY; CDR2 reads SYGVKD. This chain's CDR3 is CAISEGVYGAEAFF. The CDR3 DNA reads TGTGCCATCAGTGAGGGCGTTTATGGGGCTGAAGCTTTCTTT.

V and J are TRBV6-5 and TRBJ2-3; perhaps TRBD2 as D (5 bases). Germline CDR1 is MNHEY and CDR2 is SVGAGI. This CDR3 has 16 amino acids. V shed 0 bases and J shed 4 bases, with 14 bases lying between them. The CDR3 region is CASSYSASLVSDTQYF. CDR3 DNA sequence: TGTGCCAGCAGTTACTCGGCTAGCCTAGTATCAGATACGCAGTATTTT.

DNA for the CDR3: TGTGCCAGCAGCAAAGTTGTGGCCGACATGACCGGACAGGGTGTAGGGGAGACCCAGTACTTC. Translating it yields CASSKVVADMTGQGVGETQYF. The J gene is TRBJ2-5, the V gene TRBV21-1; the table's D call, TRBD1, was not checked against the DNA. TRBV21-1 is classified as a pseudogene. This CDR3 comprises 21 residues.

The chain joins TRBV19 to TRBJ2-2; possibly TRBD2 for D (7 bases). V was trimmed by 0 bases and J by 4 bases, leaving 15 bases between them. Germline V lookup: CDR1 LNHDA, CDR2 SQIVND (reference sequence). This CDR3 region has 17 residues. CDR3 protein: CASSIESGGGPTGELFF. The CDR3 coding sequence is TGTGCCAGTAGTATAGAATCGGGGGGCGGCCCCACCGGGGAGCTGTTTTTT. Complete variable domain (other parts from reference TRBV19 and TRBJ2-2): DGGITQSPKYLFRKEGQNVTLSCEQNLNHDAMYWYRQDPGQGLRLIYYSQIVNDFQKGDIAEGYSVSREKKESFPLTVTSAQKNPTAFYLCASSIESGGGPTGELFFGEGSRLTVL.

This chain connects TRBV9 to TRBJ2-3; unclear D gene. Germline CDR1 is SGDLS and CDR2 is YYNGEE. The V and J ends lost 1 base and 0 bases respectively, with 9 bases between them. This CDR3 is 15 amino acids long. CDR3 in amino acids: CASSVRAISTDTQYF. The CDR3 DNA follows: TGTGCCAGCAGCGTAAGAGCAATCAGCACAGATACGCAGTATTTT. Filled out from reference TRBV9 and TRBJ2-3, the complete variable domain reads DSGVTQTPKHLITATGQRVTLRCSPRSGDLSVYWYQQSLDQGLQFLIQYYNGEERAKGNILERFSAQQFPDLHSELNLSSLELGDSALYFCASSVRAISTDTQYFGPGTRLTVL.

The genes are TRBV30 and TRBJ1-4, with a weak D call TRBD1 (5 bases). CDR1 is GTSNPN and CDR2 is SVGIG in the germline V gene (reference sequence). The CDR3 is made up of 14 amino acids. V was cut by 2 bases and J by 8 bases, with 15 bases left in between. DNA of the CDR3: TGTGCCTGGAGTAAACAGGCGTTCGAAGAAAAACTGTTTTTT. Amino acids: CAWSKQAFEEKLFF.